A single sample gave rise to the 10 T cell receptor beta chains below, sequenced in a study of T cell responses to AZD1222 COVID-19 vaccine (dated by TCRdb to about 2021). The time point label here, explained by the study, means: baseline before first vaccination. The library came from the immunoSEQ multiplex PCR assay. TCRdb obtained this table from immuneACCESS and retained in-frame rearrangements with V and J assigned. These tables miss some clones; where compared with another copy, unresolved V genes account for less than half of the shortfall, and the remainder is unexplained. The sample table contains about 140,000 clones; only one count was recorded for roughly 90% of them. 2.9% of the sample rests with the top ten. Sample: peripheral blood, taken on day 0 of AZD1222 vaccination. The origin of the receptors is an adult in good health.

The V and J genes are TRBV6-5 and TRBJ1-1, with D unresolved. The CDR3 contains 15 residues. The V and J ends lost 6 bases and 4 bases respectively, with 18 bases between them. Germline V gives CDR1 MNHEY, CDR2 SVGAGI. CDR3 in DNA: TGTGCCAGCAGCCACCTTCTCTTGGTCGGCACTGAAGCTTTCTTT. This gives the protein CASSHLLLVGTEAFF.

The genes are TRBV11-2 and TRBJ2-2; D is unclear. V was pared by 2 bases and J by 0 bases, with 4 bases between. The CDR3 runs to 14 residues. Germline V gene sequence: CDR1 SGHAT, CDR2 FQNNGV. In DNA, the CDR3 is TGTGCCAGCAGCTTAAGTTCGAACACCGGGGAGCTGTTTTTT. This encodes CASSLSSNTGELFF.

The chain is built from TRBV10-2 and TRBJ2-1, with 8 bases fitting TRBD2. J gave up 5 bases and V 7 bases, and 7 bases lay outside the gene matches. CDR3 size: 14 residues. The germline gives CDR1 WSHSY, CDR2 SAAADI. The CDR3: CASNWRGDNNEQFF. CDR3 in DNA: TGCGCCAGCAACTGGCGGGGGGATAACAATGAGCAGTTCTTC.

The chain couples TRBV9 to TRBJ1-2; D is unclear. The ends were cut back, 5 bases at V and 4 bases at J, with 18 bases in the middle. Germline lookup yields CDR1 SGDLS and CDR2 YYNGEE. This CDR3 has 15 residues. The CDR3 loop reads CASSPDPGRSYGYTF. The CDR3 DNA reads TGTGCCAGCAGTCCAGACCCGGGCCGAAGCTATGGCTACACCTTC.

The chain combines TRBV28 with TRBJ1-5, with 7 bases fitting TRBD1. The CDR3 totals 19 residues. V dropped 4 bases and J dropped 6; count of bases not matched to a gene: 21. Looked up from germline, CDR1 is MDHEN and CDR2 is SYDVKM. CDR3 in DNA: TGTGCCAGCAGTTCCTACTCCCGGGACAGCCTCCATCGGAGTCAGCCCCAGCATTTT. This encodes CASSSYSRDSLHRSQPQHF.

This clone was observed once. The chain joins TRBV28 to TRBJ1-2; 7 bases align to TRBD1. The ends lost 7 bases at V and 5 bases at J; junction bases unmatched: 10. The CDR3 spans 14 residues. The germline V gene has CDR1 MDHEN and CDR2 SYDVKM. As DNA, the CDR3 is TGTGCCAGCAAAGGCCAGGCAGGGGGTTATGGCTACACCTTC. Protein sequence: CASKGQAGGYGYTF.

The gene calls are TRBV13 and TRBJ1-4, with TRBD1 identical over 7 bases. The CDR3 is made up of 16 amino acids. With 5 bases clipped from V and 0 bases from J, the junction kept 6 bases outside the gene matches. Looked up from germline, CDR1 is PRHDT and CDR2 is FYEKMQ (reference sequence). CDR3 nucleotides: TGTGCCAGCAGCCATGGACAGGAGGCAACTAATGAAAAACTGTTTTTT. Translating gives CASSHGQEATNEKLFF.

V usage is TRBV2 and J usage is TRBJ2-2; the D is unclear. Germline-derived CDR1 and CDR2 are SNHLY and FYNNEI. This CDR3 region has 11 residues. Trimming shortened V by 6 bases and J by 5 bases, and 4 bases separated the two germline ends. The CDR3, as DNA: TGTGCCAGCAGAGTAACCGGGGAGCTGTTTTTT. Amino acids: CASRVTGELFF.

This clone was seen a few times. The chain links TRBV19 to TRBJ2-5; D may be TRBD1 (6 bases). Germline CDR1 LNHDA, CDR2 SQIVND (reference sequence). This CDR3 contains 14 residues. Trimming took off 4 bases at V and 5 bases at J, with 14 bases between the two ends. In DNA, the CDR3 is TGTGCCAGTAGTACCAGGGGTGGGTGGGAGACCCAGTACTTC. It is translated as CASSTRGGWETQYF.

The chain carries TRBV7-2 and TRBJ1-4; D might be TRBD1 (6 bases). CDR3 length: 14 amino acids. Looked up from germline, CDR1 is SGHTA and CDR2 is FQGNSA. V lost 2 bases, J lost 4 bases, and 8 bases lay in between. CDR3 coding DNA: TGTGCCAGCAGCTTACTAGGGGGTAATGAAAAACTGTTTTTT. As protein: CASSLLGGNEKLFF.